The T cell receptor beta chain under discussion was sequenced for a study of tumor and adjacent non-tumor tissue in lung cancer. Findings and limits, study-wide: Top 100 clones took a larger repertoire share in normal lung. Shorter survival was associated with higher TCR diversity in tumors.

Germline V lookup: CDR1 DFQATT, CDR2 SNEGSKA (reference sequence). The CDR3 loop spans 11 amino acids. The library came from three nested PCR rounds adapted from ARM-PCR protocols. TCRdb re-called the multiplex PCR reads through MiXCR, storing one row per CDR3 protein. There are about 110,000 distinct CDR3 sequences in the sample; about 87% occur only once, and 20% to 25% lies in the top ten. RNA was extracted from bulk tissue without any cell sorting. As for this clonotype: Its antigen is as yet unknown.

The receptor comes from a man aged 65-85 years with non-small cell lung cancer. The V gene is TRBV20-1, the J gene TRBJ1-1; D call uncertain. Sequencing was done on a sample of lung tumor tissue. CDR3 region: CGARGTIEAFF. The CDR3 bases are TGCGGCGCTAGAGGAACGATTGAAGCTTTCTTT.